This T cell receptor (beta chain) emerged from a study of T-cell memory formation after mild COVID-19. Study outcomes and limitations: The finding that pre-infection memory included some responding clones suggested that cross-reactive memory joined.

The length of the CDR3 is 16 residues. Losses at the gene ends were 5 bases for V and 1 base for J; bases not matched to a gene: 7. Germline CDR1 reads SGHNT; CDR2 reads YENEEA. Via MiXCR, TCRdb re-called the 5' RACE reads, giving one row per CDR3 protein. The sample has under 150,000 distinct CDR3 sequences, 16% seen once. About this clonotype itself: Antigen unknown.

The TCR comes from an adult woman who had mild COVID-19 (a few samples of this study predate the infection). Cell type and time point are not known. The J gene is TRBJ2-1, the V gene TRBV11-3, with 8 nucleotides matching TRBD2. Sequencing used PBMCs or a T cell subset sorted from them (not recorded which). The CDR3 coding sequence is TGTGCCAGCAGCGCGAGTAGCGGGAATTCCTACAATGAGCAGTTCTTC. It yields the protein CASSASSGNSYNEQFF.